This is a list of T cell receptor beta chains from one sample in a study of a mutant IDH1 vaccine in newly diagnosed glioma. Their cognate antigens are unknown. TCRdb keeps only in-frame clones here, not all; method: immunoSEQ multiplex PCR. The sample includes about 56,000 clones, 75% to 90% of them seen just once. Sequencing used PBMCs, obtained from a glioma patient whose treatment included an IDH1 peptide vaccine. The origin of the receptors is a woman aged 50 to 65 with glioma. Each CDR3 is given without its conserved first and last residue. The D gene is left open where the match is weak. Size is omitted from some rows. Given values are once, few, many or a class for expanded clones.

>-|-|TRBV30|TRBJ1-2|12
AWSPLGRPYGYT
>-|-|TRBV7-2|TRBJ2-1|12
ASSGGIRYNEQF
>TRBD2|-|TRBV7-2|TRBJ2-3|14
ASSFLLAGTTDTQY
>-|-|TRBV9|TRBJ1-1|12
ASSVFGGGTEAF
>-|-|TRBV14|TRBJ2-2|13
ASSPNQANTGELF
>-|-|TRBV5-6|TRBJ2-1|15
ASSPSGWRLPYNEQF
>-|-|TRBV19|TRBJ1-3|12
ASSPVGSGNTIY
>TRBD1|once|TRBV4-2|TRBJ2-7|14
ASSLEGPGTGAEQY
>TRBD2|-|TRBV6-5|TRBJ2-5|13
ASSYSISSGETQY
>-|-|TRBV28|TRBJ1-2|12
ASSLIPGGYGYT
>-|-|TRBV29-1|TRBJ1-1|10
SVEATRRAAF
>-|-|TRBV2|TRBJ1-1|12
ASSEAAWNTEAF
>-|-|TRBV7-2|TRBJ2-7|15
ASSPGPTGSSSYEQY
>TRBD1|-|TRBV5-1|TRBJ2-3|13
ASSLGTGRTDTQY
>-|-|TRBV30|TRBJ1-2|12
AWIKGTNSYGYT
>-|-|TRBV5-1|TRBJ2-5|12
ASSLVAEDRTQY
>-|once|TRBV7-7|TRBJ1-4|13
ASSPGRSMNEKLF
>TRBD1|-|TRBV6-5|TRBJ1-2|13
ASSLSTGGIYGYT
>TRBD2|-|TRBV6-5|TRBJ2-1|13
ASHSGGAAYNEQF
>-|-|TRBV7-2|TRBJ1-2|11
ASSFGQLYGYT
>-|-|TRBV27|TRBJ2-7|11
ASSLGVTYEQY
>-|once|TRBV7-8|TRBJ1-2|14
ASSLATGNTFRGYT
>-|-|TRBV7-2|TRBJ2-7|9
ASSLQYEQY
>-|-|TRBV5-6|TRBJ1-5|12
ASSLKWSVQPQH
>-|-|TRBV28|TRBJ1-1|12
ASSPQQGISEAF
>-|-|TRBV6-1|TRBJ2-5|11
ASNRLGAETQY
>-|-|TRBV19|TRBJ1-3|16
ASSIDLGGLPIKNTIY
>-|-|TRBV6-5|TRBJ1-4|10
ASGRANEKLF
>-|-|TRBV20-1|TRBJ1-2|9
SARRGYGYT
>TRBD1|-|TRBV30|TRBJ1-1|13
AWREGDRDNTEAF
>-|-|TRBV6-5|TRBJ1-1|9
ASRRNTEAF
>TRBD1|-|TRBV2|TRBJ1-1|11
ASSARQGTEAF
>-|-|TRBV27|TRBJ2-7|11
ASSPGRAYEQY
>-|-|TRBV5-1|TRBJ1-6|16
ASSLAFGASSYNSPLH
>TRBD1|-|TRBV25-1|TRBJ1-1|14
ASSESGTGGRTEAF
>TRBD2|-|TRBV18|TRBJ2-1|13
ASSQLAGSHNEQF
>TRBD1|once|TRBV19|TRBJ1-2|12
ASSRDRGINGYT
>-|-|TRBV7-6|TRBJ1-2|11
ASSAPSGYGYT
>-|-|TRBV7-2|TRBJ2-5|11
ASSSLREETQY
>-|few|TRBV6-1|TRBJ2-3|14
ASSDTGTLGGDTQY
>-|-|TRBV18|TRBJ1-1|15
ASSPSGTSRADTEAF
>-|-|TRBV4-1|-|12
ASSPRGRDYEQY
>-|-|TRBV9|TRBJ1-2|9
ASGRDYGYT
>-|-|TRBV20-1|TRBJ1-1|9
SATDRMKAF
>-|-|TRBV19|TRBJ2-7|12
ASSTDSRVNEQY
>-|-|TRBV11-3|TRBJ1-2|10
ASSLGGDGYT
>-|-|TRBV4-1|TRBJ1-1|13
ASSQEMGANTEAF
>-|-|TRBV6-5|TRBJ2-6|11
ASSTAGANVLT
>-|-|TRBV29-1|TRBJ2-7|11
SLRETGSYEQY
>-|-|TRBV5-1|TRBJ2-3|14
ASSPLGAVGTDTQY
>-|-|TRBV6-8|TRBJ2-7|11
ASSAQTGHEQY
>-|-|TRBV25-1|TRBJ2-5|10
ASTRGGETQY
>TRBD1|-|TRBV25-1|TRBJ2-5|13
ASRGLGQGRETQY